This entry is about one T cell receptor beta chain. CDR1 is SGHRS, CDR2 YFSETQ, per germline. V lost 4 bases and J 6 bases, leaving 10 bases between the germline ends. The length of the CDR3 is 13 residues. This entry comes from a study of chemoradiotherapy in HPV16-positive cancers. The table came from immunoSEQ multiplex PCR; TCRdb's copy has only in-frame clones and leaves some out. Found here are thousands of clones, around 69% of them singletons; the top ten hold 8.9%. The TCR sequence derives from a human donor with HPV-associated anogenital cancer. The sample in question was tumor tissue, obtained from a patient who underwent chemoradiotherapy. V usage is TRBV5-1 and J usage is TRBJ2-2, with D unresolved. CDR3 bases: TGCGCCAGCAGCCTCCGCGTGTCCGGGGAGCTGTTTTTT. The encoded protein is CASSLRVSGELFF.